Listed below are T cell receptor beta chains from one sample, sequenced in a study of spatial heterogeneity in lung cancer. In TCRdb, the 5' RACE reads were re-called with MiXCR into one record per CDR3 protein. The data show approximately 6,000 distinct CDR3 sequences, about 16% seen once. The starting material was lung tumor tissue, obtained at surgery. The source is a male donor with early-stage non-small cell lung cancer. CDR3s include the opening cysteine and the closing phenylalanine or tryptophan. A D gene is named only where the DNA matches it firmly. Some rows have no size entry. The others give once, few or many, or a class for an expanded clone.

TRBV29-1	medium-sized	TRBJ2-3	TRBD2	TGCAGCGTTGAGGGGGGGTCTAGCACAGATACGCAGTATTTT	CSVEGGSSTDTQYF
TRBV6-6	few	TRBJ2-7	NA	TGTGCCAGCAGAAACCAGGCGGGGAACGAGCAGTACTTC	CASRNQAGNEQYF
TRBV12-3/TRBV12-4	NA	TRBJ2-5	TRBD1	TGTGCCAGCAGTTCCCAACGGTGGGACAGGGACCAAGAGACCCAGTACTTC	CASSSQRWDRDQETQYF
TRBV20-1	many	TRBJ1-2	NA	TGCAGTGCTAGAGATTATACAGGGCCTTATGGCTACACCTTC	CSARDYTGPYGYTF
TRBV29-1	medium-sized	TRBJ1-1	NA	TGCAGCGTTGACGTGGCCGCCCGGGGTAACACTGAAGCTTTCTTT	CSVDVAARGNTEAFF
TRBV20-1	medium-sized	TRBJ1-1	NA	TGCAGTGCTAGCTCCAAAGTCACTGAAGCTTTCTTT	CSASSKVTEAFF
TRBV6-1	medium-sized	TRBJ1-2	NA	TGTGCCAGCAGTGAATTGGACAGATACTATGGCTACACCTTC	CASSELDRYYGYTF
TRBV4-2	medium-sized	TRBJ2-7	NA	TGTGCCAGCAGCCAAGATATGATAGGTATCTACGAGCAGTACTTC	CASSQDMIGIYEQYF
TRBV10-3	many	TRBJ2-3	TRBD1	TGTGCCATCACCACGGGACAGGGGGCCGCAGATACGCAGTATTTT	CAITTGQGAADTQYF
TRBV9	medium-sized	TRBJ2-3	NA	TGTGCCAGCAGCGTAGAAATAGCGGACGCAGATACGCAGTATTTT	CASSVEIADADTQYF
TRBV28	medium-sized	TRBJ1-6	TRBD1	TGTGCCAGCAGCCGCAAATTCGGGACAGGGGGTTCACCCCTCCACTTT	CASSRKFGTGGSPLHF
TRBV20-1	few	TRBJ2-7	TRBD2	TGCAGTGCTAGAAGACGGGAGGGCCTAGAGGTGCAGTACTTC	CSARRREGLEVQYF
TRBV25-1	medium-sized	TRBJ1-1	NA	TGTGCCAGCAGCGAATCTTGGGGGAATACTGAAGCTTTCTTT	CASSESWGNTEAFF
TRBV15	NA	TRBJ1-6	NA	TGTGCCACCAGCAGAGATCGACGGGGTATAGATTCACCCCTCCACTTT	CATSRDRRGIDSPLHF